The 23 T cell receptor beta chains in this list originate from one sample, sequenced in a study of PD-1 blockade in classical Hodgkin lymphoma. Assay used: immunoSEQ multiplex PCR; TCRdb lists only in-frame clones, some missing. The sample holds 35,000 to 45,000 clones, over 70% seen once. All the patients suffered relapse after autologous stem cell transplantation, and brentuximab vedotin exposure differed. The source material was peripheral blood mononuclear cells (PBMCs), sampled at baseline. Source of these receptors: a human donor with classical Hodgkin lymphoma.

The rearrangement links TRBV29-1 to TRBJ2-1; a possible D gene is TRBD2 (5 bases). V was clipped by 1 base and J by 2 bases, with 9 bases between them. This CDR3 region has 14 residues. The germline gives CDR1 SQVTM, CDR2 ANQGSEA. CDR3 bases: TGCAGCGTTGAAGCGCGAGCGGCCTACAATGAGCAGTTCTTC. Protein sequence: CSVEARAAYNEQFF.

The CDR3 here is CASSSQGVEDTQYF. In DNA form, the CDR3 reads TGTGCCAGCAGTTCACAGGGGGTGGAAGATACGCAGTATTTT. The chain links TRBV28 to TRBJ2-3; 8 bases match TRBD1. The germline gives CDR1 MDHEN, CDR2 SYDVKM. Germline trimming cut 4 bases from V and 5 bases from J; bases unmatched to any gene: 5. This CDR3 region has 14 residues.

The chain is built from TRBV7-3 and TRBJ2-1, with D possibly TRBD2 on 5 matching bases. This CDR3 is built from 16 residues. The germline V gene encodes CDR1 SGHTA and CDR2 FQGTGA. V was pared by 0 bases and J by 4 bases, with 13 bases between. The CDR3 is CASSLTFAGSYNEQFF. CDR3 DNA sequence: TGTGCCAGCAGCTTAACGTTTGCGGGCTCGTACAATGAGCAGTTCTTC.

V gene TRBV9 combines with J gene TRBJ2-2; 9 bases are a match to TRBD2. The germline V gene has CDR1 SGDLS and CDR2 YYNGEE. This CDR3 spans 16 amino acids. V shed 5 bases and J 0 bases; nucleotides not matched to a gene: 5. For the CDR3, the DNA is TGTGCCAGCAGATATCGACTAGCGGCGAACACCGGGGAGCTGTTTTTT. Translating it yields CASRYRLAANTGELFF.

The V and J genes are TRBV6-5 and TRBJ2-7; 7 nucleotides align to TRBD1. CDR1 and CDR2 from the germline V gene are MNHEY and SVGAGI. CDR3 length: 14 amino acids. The V gene end was trimmed by 5 bases and the J gene end by 0 bases; junction bases not matched to a gene: 4. CDR3 DNA: TGTGCCAGCAGTCGGACAGGCAGCTCCTACGAGCAGTACTTC. It encodes CASSRTGSSYEQYF.

CDR3 region: CASSPDRGAYF. The CDR3 DNA follows: TGTGCCAGCAGTCCGGACAGGGGTGCGTACTTC. This chain links TRBV6-5 with TRBJ2-7; 9 nucleotides align to TRBD1. Germline V CDR1 and CDR2: MNHEY, SVGAGI. This CDR3 has 11 residues. With V trimmed by 5 bases and J by 12 bases, 5 bases remained unmatched.

In this sample, this clone turned up once. The CDR3 region has the DNA TGTGCCAGCAGCCACGCGGGGTCGAACACCGGGGAGCTGTTTTTT. Translated, it gives CASSHAGSNTGELFF. V and J are TRBV5-5 and TRBJ2-2, with a tentative D call TRBD2 (6 bases). The CDR3 spans 15 residues. V lost 4 bases, J lost 0 bases, and 10 bases lay in between. Germline V gene data show CDR1 as SGHKS and CDR2 as YYEKEE (reference sequence). The complete variable domain, with remaining parts taken from reference TRBV5-5 and TRBJ2-2, reads DAGVTQSPTHLIKTRGQQVTLRCSPISGHKSVSWYQQVLGQGPQFIFQYYEKEERGRGNFPDRFSARQFPNYSSELNVNALLLGDSALYLCASSHAGSNTGELFFGEGSRLTVL.

This rearrangement joins TRBV28 to TRBJ2-7; D is unresolved. The germline V and J ends were trimmed by 3 bases and 1 base, with 7 bases remaining between them. The CDR3 is made up of 13 amino acids. Germline values: CDR1 MDHEN, CDR2 SYDVKM. The CDR3 DNA follows: TGTGCCAGCAGTTTTAAGGTATCCTACGAGCAGTACTTC. This translates into CASSFKVSYEQYF. Variable domain in full (rest from reference TRBV28 and TRBJ2-7): DVKVTQSSRYLVKRTGEKVFLECVQDMDHENMFWYRQDPGLGLRLIYFSYDVKMKEKGDIPEGYSVSREKKERFSLILESASTNQTSMYLCASSFKVSYEQYFGPGTRLTVT.

This clone occurred once. This chain links TRBV2 with TRBJ2-5, with a weak D call TRBD2 (6 bases). This CDR3 region has 13 residues. V was shortened by 9 bases and J by 1 base, with 12 bases between the two germline ends. The V gene's germline CDR1 is SNHLY and CDR2 FYNNEI. The CDR3 region has the DNA TGTGCCAGTGTTCGGGACTCCCAAGAGACCCAGTACTTC. This codes for CASVRDSQETQYF.

This chain joins TRBV4-1 and TRBJ2-1; the match to TRBD2 covers 8 bases. Germline-derived CDR1 and CDR2 are MGHRA and YSYEKL. CDR3 length equals 17 residues. The ends lost 3 bases at V and 5 bases at J; junction bases unmatched: 12. CDR3 sequence reads: CASSQPSGFPSNNEQFF. For the CDR3, the DNA is TGCGCCAGCAGCCAGCCTAGCGGGTTCCCATCTAACAATGAGCAGTTCTTC.

In DNA form, the CDR3 reads TGTGCCAGCAGTGTTCCGGGACTACCGAGCTCCTACGAGCAGTACTTC. Translation: CASSVPGLPSSYEQYF. This rearrangement joins TRBV2 to TRBJ2-7; TRBD2 matches at 7 bases. Germline CDR1 is SNHLY and CDR2 is FYNNEI. Trimming removed 4 bases from V and 0 bases from J; junction bases left unmatched: 9. The CDR3 is 16 residues long.

The J gene is TRBJ2-7, the V gene TRBV10-3; 9 bases line up with TRBD1. Per germline, CDR1 ENHRY and CDR2 SYGVKD. The trim removed 9 bases at V and 4 bases at J, leaving 4 bases unmatched. The CDR3 runs to 12 residues. DNA for the CDR3: TGTGCCATGGGGGACAGGGTTTACGAGCAGTACTTC. This gives the protein CAMGDRVYEQYF.

The chain combines TRBV7-9 with TRBJ2-2; 7 bases line up with TRBD1. This CDR3 comprises 15 residues. Trimming cost V 1 base and J 4 bases; bases outside gene matches: 3. Germline CDR1 is SEHNR and CDR2 is FQNEAQ (reference sequence). Here the CDR3 reads CASSLEGTVTGELFF. CDR3 bases: TGTGCCAGCAGCTTAGAAGGGACAGTCACCGGGGAGCTGTTTTTT.

The chain carries TRBV18 and TRBJ2-3; perhaps TRBD2 as D (5 bases). The CDR3 has 12 residues. The germline gives CDR1 KGHSH, CDR2 LQKENI. V was shortened by 6 bases and J by 11 bases, with 15 bases between the two germline ends. The CDR3 coding sequence is TGTGCCAGCTCCTTCTTGGCCCGGGGGCAGTATTTT. Encoded protein: CASSFLARGQYF.

The chain uses TRBV19 and TRBJ2-7, with D unresolved. Germline CDR1 reads LNHDA; CDR2 reads SQIVND (reference sequence). The V end lost 1 base, the J end lost 5 bases, and 9 bases lay between the germline ends. The CDR3 runs to 13 residues. The CDR3 reads CASSIGGQHEQYF. CDR3 sequence (DNA): TGTGCCAGTAGTATAGGGGGTCAGCACGAGCAGTACTTC. Drawing the rest from reference TRBV19 and TRBJ2-7, the complete variable domain is DGGITQSPKYLFRKEGQNVTLSCEQNLNHDAMYWYRQDPGQGLRLIYYSQIVNDFQKGDIAEGYSVSREKKESFPLTVTSAQKNPTAFYLCASSIGGQHEQYFGPGTRLTVT.

The rearrangement joins TRBV10-3 to TRBJ2-7; D may match TRBD1 or TRBD2 (5 bases each). Trimming stripped 2 bases from V and 0 bases from J, with 8 bases between. The germline V gene has CDR1 ENHRY and CDR2 SYGVKD. The CDR3 totals 14 residues. CDR3 sequence reads: CAISEKGSSYEQYF. The DNA of the CDR3 is TGTGCCATCAGTGAGAAGGGGAGCTCCTACGAGCAGTACTTC.

V and J are TRBV30 and TRBJ2-7, with D perhaps TRBD1 (5 bases). Germline V lookup: CDR1 GTSNPN, CDR2 SVGIG (reference sequence). V lost 0 bases and J 4 bases, leaving 10 bases between the germline ends. This CDR3 spans 13 amino acids. CDR3 loop: CAWSVSGSYEQYF. DNA for the CDR3: TGTGCCTGGAGTGTATCAGGGTCTTACGAGCAGTACTTC.

The chain uses TRBV15 and TRBJ1-6; 9 bases map to TRBD1. This CDR3 spans 13 amino acids. Germline V gene sequence: CDR1 LNHNV, CDR2 YYDKDF (reference sequence). J was trimmed by 9 bases and V by 6 bases; bases with no gene match: 3. CDR3 amino acids: CATRGDRVSPLHF. The CDR3, as DNA: TGTGCCACCAGAGGGGACAGGGTTTCACCCCTCCACTTT.

This clone occurred once. V usage is TRBV4-2 and J usage is TRBJ1-4, with D hard to call. CDR1 and CDR2 (germline): LGHNA, YNFKEQ. CDR3 length: 14 amino acids. V was clipped by 3 bases and J by 3 bases, with 8 bases between them. The CDR3 nucleotides read TGTGCCAGCAGCCAGCAGCTAGCTAATGAAAAACTGTTTTTT. The encoded protein is CASSQQLANEKLFF.

The genes are TRBV21-1 and TRBJ2-5; no DNA check was done on the table's D call, TRBD2. TRBV21-1 is termed a pseudogene. The CDR3 runs to 21 residues. CDR3 residues: CASSKEVWLSGGGGLQETQYF. The CDR3 region has the DNA TGTGCCAGCAGCAAAGAAGTGTGGTTGTCGGGCGGGGGGGGACTCCAAGAGACCCAGTACTTC.

The chain links TRBV27 to TRBJ2-3, with D possibly TRBD1 on 6 matching bases. The V end lost 4 bases, the J end lost 3 bases, and 17 bases lay between the germline ends. Germline CDR1 is MNHEY and CDR2 is SMNVEV (reference sequence). CDR3 size: 16 residues. The CDR3 DNA reads TGTGCCAGCAGTTCCCTCAGGGGAAAAATGACAGATACGCAGTATTTT. This gives the protein CASSSLRGKMTDTQYF.

The V and J genes are TRBV6-4 and TRBJ1-1, with a weak D call TRBD1 (5 bases). Looked up from germline, CDR1 is MRHNA and CDR2 is SNTAGT. The CDR3 totals 14 residues. The V end was cut by 0 bases, the J end by 4 bases, with 9 bases between. The CDR3 loop reads CASSDSSRGTEAFF. CDR3 in DNA: TGTGCCAGCAGTGACTCGTCAAGGGGCACTGAAGCTTTCTTT.

The chain has TRBV4-2 and TRBJ1-2, with a possible D match to TRBD1 (5 bases). CDR3 length equals 17 residues. Germline V lookup: CDR1 LGHNA, CDR2 YNFKEQ. V lost 0 bases and J 2 bases, leaving 16 bases between the germline ends. This CDR3 reads CASSQESSPGRNYGYTF. As DNA, the CDR3 is TGTGCCAGCAGCCAAGAATCAAGCCCGGGACGCAACTATGGCTACACCTTC.